One sample yielded the 28 T cell receptor beta chains listed below, sequenced in a study of CD8+CD57+ T cells in acquired aplastic anemia. Sequencing was done on patients that had shown CD8+CD57+ cell expansion by flow cytometry. CDR3 and TCR beta VDJ profiling relied on genomic DNA as the template. One entry per CDR3 protein results from TCRdb running MiXCR on the reads. The data hold approximately 200,000 distinct CDR3 sequences, with roughly 50% observed a single time. Sample: sorted CD4+, CD8+, or CD8+CD57+ T cells (not recorded which) from PBMCs. The source of these receptors is a human donor with aplastic anemia.

With regard to this clonotype: Without the conserved terminal phenylalanine or tryptophan, this CDR3 likely stems from a read error. Because the CDR3's place on the DNA is in doubt, the DNA is left out and the CDR3 is given as listed by TCRdb. The CDR3 here is CATNPPRGSG. The chain uses TRBV24-1 and TRBJ2-3; TRBD2 reflects the table's D call only, with no check against the DNA. The CDR3 region is 10 residues in length, termini included. Germline V gene lookup returns CDR1 KGHDR and CDR2 SFDVKD.

In the case of this clonotype: This CDR3 fails to terminate in the conserved phenylalanine or tryptophan, so it likely reflects a read error. In DNA, the CDR3 is TGTGCCAGCAATCGGGACACAAATAATTCACCCCTCCACTAT. Its translation: CASNRDTNNSPLHY. The V call is TRBV6-5, the J call TRBJ1-6, with D perhaps matching TRBD1 (6 bases). Germline CDR1 reads MNHEY; CDR2 reads SVGAGI. This CDR3 contains 14 residues. Trimming stripped 7 bases from V and 5 bases from J, with 12 bases between.

The table lists this clonotype with many counts. The chain combines TRBV19 with TRBJ1-6; 8 bases agree with TRBD1. The CDR3 length is 14 residues. The ends lost 5 bases at V and 14 bases at J; junction bases unmatched: 11. Germline CDR1 is LNHDA and CDR2 is SQIVND (reference sequence). DNA of the CDR3: TGTGCCAGTAGTTGGGGACAGGCCCTGGAGACCCTCCACTTT. It codes for CASSWGQALETLHF.

The chain couples TRBV5-1 to TRBJ1-1, with D possibly being TRBD1 (5 bases). CDR3 length: 14 residues. Germline V CDR1 and CDR2: SGHRS, YFSETQ. The V end was cut by 1 base, the J end by 6 bases, with 13 bases between. CDR3 protein: CASSLQGGDAEAFF. DNA of the CDR3: TGCGCCAGCAGCTTGCAGGGCGGCGACGCTGAAGCTTTCTTT. The entire variable domain, with the rest obtained from reference TRBV5-1 and TRBJ1-1, is as follows: KAGVTQTPRYLIKTRGQQVTLSCSPISGHRSVSWYQQTPGQGLQFLFEYFSETQRNKGNFPGRFSGRQFSNSRSEMNVSTLELGDSALYLCASSLQGGDAEAFFGQGTRLTVV.

This clonotype was detected only a few times. V is TRBV7-2 and J is TRBJ2-1, with D possibly TRBD2 on 5 matching bases. The germline V gene encodes CDR1 SGHTA and CDR2 FQGNSA. Trimming left V 0 bases short and J 10 bases short, with 10 bases between. CDR3 length equals 13 residues. The CDR3 loop is CASSLAGLAEQFF. DNA for the CDR3: TGTGCCAGCAGCTTAGCAGGGTTAGCGGAGCAGTTCTTC.

This rearrangement joins TRBV2 to TRBJ2-5; D is uncertain. This CDR3 contains 14 residues. The germline CDR1 and CDR2 sequences are SNHLY and FYNNEI. V lost 7 bases, J lost 5 bases, and 17 bases lay in between. The CDR3 DNA reads TGTGCCAGCAACCCGGACCCACCGGGCGAGACCCAGTACTTC. This sequence encodes CASNPDPPGETQYF.

This clonotype was seen many times. The CDR3 loop reads CASSPEWGQLYGYTF. The CDR3 nucleotides read TGTGCCAGCAGCCCTGAGTGGGGACAACTCTATGGCTACACCTTC. The chain employs TRBV9 and TRBJ1-2, with D possibly matching TRBD1 (6 bases). The CDR3 spans 15 residues. The V end lost 4 bases, the J end lost 4 bases, and 17 bases lay between the germline ends. Germline-derived CDR1 and CDR2 are SGDLS and YYNGEE.

This chain joins TRBV19 and TRBJ2-7; D ambiguous. The V end lost 1 base, the J end lost 1 base, and 5 bases lay between the germline ends. Per germline, CDR1 LNHDA and CDR2 SQIVND (reference sequence). This CDR3 region has 13 residues. This CDR3 is CASSIGSSYEQYF. The CDR3 DNA follows: TGTGCCAGTAGTATAGGCAGTTCCTACGAGCAGTACTTC.

This clonotype was seen more than once but under ten times. The V gene is TRBV7-9, the J gene TRBJ2-7; D unclear. V lost 4 bases and J lost 7, with 11 bases in between. The CDR3 has 12 amino acids. Per the germline V gene, CDR1 is SEHNR and CDR2 is FQNEAQ (reference sequence). The CDR3 loop is CASSSLSREQYF. The DNA for the CDR3 is TGTGCCAGCAGCTCCCTCTCACGTGAGCAGTACTTC.

This clonotype appeared many times. The chain links TRBV25-1 to TRBJ2-5; D is unclear. Trimming stripped 5 bases from V and 1 base from J, with 5 bases between. CDR3 length: 12 amino acids. Germline V gene data show CDR1 as MGHDK and CDR2 as SYGVNS. For the CDR3, the DNA is TGTGCCAGCAGTACTATCCAAGAGACCCAGTACTTC. It is translated as CASSTIQETQYF. The full variable domain, completed using reference TRBV25-1 and TRBJ2-5, is EADIYQTPRYLVIGTGKKITLECSQTMGHDKMYWYQQDPGMELHLIHYSYGVNSTEKGDLSSESTVSRIRTEHFPLTLESARPSHTSQYLCASSTIQETQYFGPGTRLLVL.

In its sample, this clonotype was seen many times. The chain couples TRBV5-4 to TRBJ1-2; no firm D call. The CDR3 has 12 amino acids. The germline V gene encodes CDR1 SGHNT and CDR2 YYREEE (reference sequence). The ends were cut back, 0 bases at V and 8 bases at J, with 8 bases in the middle. CDR3 in DNA: TGTGCCAGCAGCTTGGATGGCTGGGGCTACACCTTC. Protein product: CASSLDGWGYTF.

The rearrangement links TRBV6-1 to TRBJ1-4; no firm D call. V was pared by 7 bases and J by 8 bases, with 17 bases between. CDR3 length equals 14 residues. The germline CDR1 and CDR2 sequences are MNHNS and SASEGT. CDR3 region: CASTKLRAGEKLFF. The DNA for the CDR3 is TGTGCCAGCACTAAATTACGGGCCGGAGAAAAACTGTTTTTT.

V is TRBV2 and J is TRBJ2-3, with TRBD2 matching over 11 bases. Losses at the gene ends were 3 bases for V and 4 bases for J; bases not matched to a gene: 12. The CDR3 runs 18 residues. Germline values: CDR1 SNHLY, CDR2 FYNNEI. The DNA for the CDR3 is TGTGCCAGCAGTGAGCTCGGGCTAGCGGGGGGCGGCGCAGATACGCAGTATTTT. Protein product: CASSELGLAGGGADTQYF.

The table lists this clonotype with many counts. V gene TRBV19 combines with J gene TRBJ2-2; D is unclear. Per the germline V gene, CDR1 is LNHDA and CDR2 is SQIVND (reference sequence). V was trimmed by 5 bases and J by 7 bases, leaving 8 bases between them. The CDR3 runs to 12 residues. CDR3 sequence: CASSPNYGELFF. The CDR3 DNA reads TGTGCCAGTAGTCCTAACTACGGGGAGCTGTTTTTT.

This clonotype has at least ten counts. The genes are TRBV5-6 and TRBJ1-1; D is perhaps TRBD1 (6 bases). CDR3 length: 14 amino acids. Looked up from germline, CDR1 is SGHDT and CDR2 is YYEEEE. Trimming removed 1 base from V and 5 bases from J, with 12 bases in between. The CDR3 here is CASSLKTGRTEAFF. CDR3 in DNA: TGTGCCAGCAGCTTGAAAACAGGGAGGACTGAAGCTTTCTTT. Drawing the rest from reference TRBV5-6 and TRBJ1-1, the complete variable domain is DAGVTQSPTHLIKTRGQQVTLRCSPKSGHDTVSWYQQALGQGPQFIFQYYEEEERQRGNFPDRFSGHQFPNYSSELNVNALLLGDSALYLCASSLKTGRTEAFFGQGTRLTVV.

This clonotype was picked up a small number of times. The V gene is TRBV29-1, the J gene TRBJ1-2; 8 bases agree with TRBD1. Germline values: CDR1 SQVTM, CDR2 ANQGSEA. After removal of 4 bases from V and 7 bases from J, the junction contained 11 bases not matched to a gene. This CDR3 spans 14 amino acids. CDR3 sequence reads: CSVASGTGIFGYTF. The CDR3 bases are TGCAGCGTTGCCTCCGGGACAGGAATCTTTGGCTACACCTTC.

In this sample, this clonotype turned up a few times. The CDR3: CSVCGQGRTDTQYF. DNA for the CDR3: TGCAGCGTATGCGGACAGGGCCGGACAGATACGCAGTATTTT. V and J are TRBV29-1 and TRBJ2-3, with TRBD1 matching over 8 bases. V lost 6 bases and J lost 3; bases outside the gene matches: 8. CDR1 and CDR2 (germline): SQVTM, ANQGSEA. This CDR3 is 14 amino acids long.

This clonotype was counted ten times or more. V usage is TRBV5-8 and J usage is TRBJ2-1, with 7 bases identical to TRBD1. In germline, CDR1 is SGHTS, CDR2 YDEGEE. This CDR3 is built from 15 residues. Losses at the gene ends were 2 bases for V and 5 bases for J; bases not matched to a gene: 7. CDR3 DNA: TGTGCCAGCAGCTTTGACAGGGATTCGAACAATGAGCAGTTCTTC. Protein product: CASSFDRDSNNEQFF. Complete variable domain (other parts from reference TRBV5-8 and TRBJ2-1): EAGVTQSPTHLIKTRGQQATLRCSPISGHTSVYWYQQALGLGLQFLLWYDEGEERNRGNFPPRFSGRQFPNYSSELNVNALELEDSALYLCASSFDRDSNNEQFFGPGTRLTVL.

This clonotype was recorded at least ten times. The rearrangement links TRBV20-1 to TRBJ1-2; 9 nucleotides align to TRBD1. The CDR3 totals 14 residues. Germline V lookup: CDR1 DFQATT, CDR2 SNEGSKA (reference sequence). Trimming at V came to 6 bases and at J to 6 bases, leaving 11 bases not matched to a gene. CDR3 DNA sequence: TGCAGTGCCGGAGCCGGACAGGGGTGGAATGGCTACACCTTC. Its protein product is CSAGAGQGWNGYTF.

V and J are TRBV7-6 and TRBJ2-2, with TRBD2 identical over 7 bases. CDR1 and CDR2 (germline): SGHVS, FNYEAQ. The CDR3 loop spans 14 amino acids. V shed 5 bases and J 6 bases; nucleotides not matched to a gene: 6. The CDR3 here is CASSLMGGSGELFF. The DNA for the CDR3 is TGTGCCAGCAGCCTCATGGGAGGGTCCGGGGAGCTGTTTTTT.

This clonotype was counted ten times or more. The J gene is TRBJ1-2, the V gene TRBV2, with D unresolved. CDR3 size: 12 residues. V lost 5 bases to trimming and J lost 4 bases, with 8 bases between them. From germline, CDR1 is SNHLY and CDR2 FYNNEI. The CDR3 loop reads CASSWNVYGYTF. CDR3 nucleotide sequence: TGTGCCAGCAGTTGGAACGTCTATGGCTACACCTTC.

The chain recombines TRBV7-9 with TRBJ2-7; the match to TRBD2 covers 14 bases. CDR3 length: 18 residues. The V gene end was trimmed by 5 bases and the J gene end by 7 bases; junction bases not matched to a gene: 16. Germline V lookup: CDR1 SEHNR, CDR2 FQNEAQ (reference sequence). The DNA for the CDR3 is TGTGCCAGCAGCACAACGAGGACTAGCGGGAGGAAGACTAGGGAGCAGTACTTC. This codes for CASSTTRTSGRKTREQYF.

This clonotype has ten or more counts. The chain joins TRBV6-5 to TRBJ1-2; 8 nucleotides align to TRBD1. V was clipped by 6 bases and J by 5 bases; unmatched bases: 14. CDR1 and CDR2 (germline): MNHEY, SVGAGI. The CDR3 has 16 amino acids. The CDR3, as DNA: TGTGCCAGCAGGATACCGATCGGACAGGGATCGTATGGCTACACCTTC. Encoded protein: CASRIPIGQGSYGYTF.

The genes are TRBV7-9 and TRBJ1-2; weak D call: TRBD1 (5 bases). Germline V gives CDR1 SEHNR, CDR2 FQNEAQ (reference sequence). V lost 7 bases, J lost 7 bases, and 13 bases lay in between. This CDR3 has 12 amino acids. The CDR3 sequence: CASTYGGFGYTF. In DNA, the CDR3 is TGTGCCAGCACCTACGGGGGTTTTGGCTACACCTTC.

This clonotype was seen only a few times. CDR3 nucleotides: TGTGCCAGCAGCCCCTCCAGGAATGAAAAACTGTTTTTT. This translates into CASSPSRNEKLFF. V usage is TRBV9 and J usage is TRBJ1-4; D not certain. Germline assignment: CDR1 SGDLS and CDR2 YYNGEE. CDR3 length: 13 residues. Trimming took 4 bases from V and 5 from J, leaving 9 bases between them.

Concerning this clonotype: Germline is not matched at one junction end, which may reflect a read error. The chain combines TRBV5-1 with TRBJ1-3; TRBD1 matches at 7 bases. The CDR3 covers 18 residues. Germline V gene data show CDR1 as SGHRS and CDR2 as YFSETQ. The DNA for the CDR3 is TGTGCCAGCAGCCTCGGGGGAAGGGGGCTGATCTCTGGAAACACCATATATTTT. Residues: CASSLGGRGLISGNTIYF.

To note about this clonotype: Compared with germline, one end of the junction differs, possibly owing to a read error. The chain recombines TRBV7-9 with TRBJ1-5; D unclear. This CDR3 has 9 residues. Germline assignment: CDR1 SEHNR and CDR2 FQNEAQ (reference sequence). The CDR3 nucleotides are TGCGCCAGCAAGGCCCCCGAGCATTTT. This translates into CASKAPEHF. Based on the CDR3 plus reference TRBV7-9 and TRBJ1-5, the full variable domain is DTGVSQNPRHKITKRGQNVTFRCDPISEHNRLYWYRQTLGQGPEFLTYFQNEAQLEKSRLLSDRFSAERPKGSFSTLEIQRTEQGDSAMYLCASKAPEHFGDGTRLSIL.

As concerns this clonotype: One junction end disagrees with the germline gene, perhaps due to a read error. J is TRBJ2-2 and V is TRBV3-1; D may be TRBD1 (5 bases). Germline-derived CDR1 and CDR2 are LGHDT and YNNKEL (reference sequence). The CDR3 has 14 amino acids. CDR3 residues: CAGRQGRNTGELFF. CDR3 bases: TGTGCCGGCAGGCAGGGAAGGAACACCGGGGAGCTGTTTTTT.